This T cell receptor (beta chain) was recorded in a study of blood T cells in healthy people across ages (dated by TCRdb to 2015 to 2017). Looking at the study overall: In model experiments, template switching captured roughly one uniquely barcoded TCR beta cDNA molecule for every two T cells. To track age-related changes in TCR beta repertoire diversity, the study relied on deep sequencing normalized with unique cDNA molecular identifiers. Two additional independent replicas of 1 million unique cDNA reads from the same blood draw were analyzed for two donors (one aged 18 to 30 and one aged 80 or older). Four age groups were formed from the donors: young (average approximately 15 years), middle-aged (approximately 41), aged (roughly 59) and long-lived (82). To avoid experimental bias, donors of different ages were randomly spread across the sequencing lanes. Study-wide findings and limitations: Estimates of total diversity from one million sequenced T cells were regarded as lower bounds and underestimates. Observed TCR beta diversity per million T cells fell roughly linearly with age, and a significant reduction was already apparent by age approximately 40. Observed TCR beta diversity correlated strongly with the percentage of naive T cells measured by flow cytometry. Donor CMV infection status was unknown, potentially confounding age-related changes in expanded clonotypes. Compared with the aged group, the long-lived group had more naive CD4+ T cells, fewer expanded clones and increased TCR diversity, suggesting age selection. Bulk unsorted PBMC profiling prevented conclusive comparison of naive and antigen-experienced compartments.

At least ten counts were recorded for this clonotype. Its antigen remains undetermined. No per-base quality is available; no much larger clone lies one base away. Reading the germline V gene gives CDR1 SQVTM and CDR2 ANQGSEA. Cut back by 2 bases and 0 bases, the V and J ends lie 11 bases apart. From its cysteine to its phenylalanine, the CDR3 spans 16 amino acids. The DNA shown is the 48-base CDR3, in frame from base 1. The receptor library was made with 5' RACE. Sequencing took place on an Illumina HiSeq 2500. A second about 7 to 12 cycle PCR used a sample-barcoded 5' primer and a J-beta primer mix. A template-switch 5' adaptor carrying 12 random nucleotides introduced a unique molecular identifier onto each TCR beta cDNA molecule. At least 2.5 million CDR3-containing paired-end reads were obtained from each sample. The Mint cDNA synthesis kit, primed by a TRBC-specific oligonucleotide, was used to synthesize first-strand cDNA from all RNA. Following uracil-DNA glycosylase treatment, all cDNA underwent a first 18-cycle PCR with the universal primers M1SS and BC2_uni_R. In the authors' own workflow: For normalization, 1 million high-quality reads, each with a distinct molecular identifier, were randomly selected from each sample. Reads sharing molecular identifiers were discarded rather than binned into consensus sequences. CDR3 identification, clonotype clustering and error correction used MiTCR with a Q25 quality threshold and the strictest error-elimination algorithm. A nonparametric unseen species model with Euler transformation was used to estimate lower-bound total TCR beta diversity. TCRdb passed the public sequencing reads through fastp at Q25 and MiXCR, retaining productive beta sequences. When rows share a CDR3 protein, they turn into one entry using the most common DNA and genes. The V and J calls come from TCRdb's annotation, not from the publication. The sample table holds 700,000 to 850,000 distinct CDR3 sequences, of which roughly 34% were seen once. Jointly, the top ten make up 10% to 15% of the sample.

The donors were 40 or so Caucasian individuals from Russia, aged roughly 6 to 90 years, who were systemically healthy. Each donor gave roughly 9.5 milliliters of peripheral blood, collected into EDTA-treated Vacutainer tubes. Ficoll-Paque density-gradient centrifugation was used to isolate PBMCs, with at least 6.5 million per sample. Total RNA, at least 6 micrograms per sample, was extracted from PBMCs with Trizol reagent. The percentages of naive CD45RAhigh/CD27high T cells were determined by flow cytometry on a PBMC aliquot from every donor. The clonotype was recovered from a man aged 18 to 29 in good health. The sequenced sample was blood. The sequence links TRBV29-1 to TRBJ2-6, with the D gene uncertain. The DNA reads as follows: TGCAGCGTTGAAAGGGCACCAAGCTCTGGGGCCAACGTCCTGACTTTC. It is translated as CSVERAPSSGANVLTF.